This T cell receptor beta chain was sequenced in a study of early T cells in non-severe SARS-CoV-2 infection. This clonotype turned up a few times. Unique molecular identifiers were affixed to single, distinct cDNA molecules. TCRdb processed the 5' RACE reads anew with MiXCR; each CDR3 protein has one entry. The sample includes about 72,000 distinct CDR3 sequences, around 8.7% of them seen just once. This clonotype originated in an adult who was a healthcare worker with PCR-confirmed SARS-CoV-2 infection or an uninfected control (not recorded which). Input material: whole blood.

CDR3: CASSEFPGEQYF. The CDR3 DNA reads TGTGCCAGCAGTGAATTCCCCGGGGAGCAGTACTTC. The chain couples TRBV2 to TRBJ2-7; the D is unclear. Trimming left V 2 bases short and J 7 bases short, with 9 bases between. In germline, CDR1 is SNHLY, CDR2 FYNNEI. The CDR3 length is 12 residues.